This T cell receptor (beta chain) was identified in a study of identical twins. With 5 bases removed from V and 0 bases from J, the gap between germline ends came to 8 bases. The CDR3 loop spans 12 amino acids. Germline values: CDR1 DFQATT, CDR2 SNEGSKA (reference sequence). Unique molecular identifiers were present on cDNA, and template switching added a universal primer site. TCRdb independently ran MiXCR on the 5' RACE reads; one entry per CDR3 protein. Of 450,000 to 600,000 distinct CDR3 sequences in the sample, approximately 20% were seen once. These data are also associated with another study on yellow fever vaccine responses in identical twins. According to that study: As reported, the vaccine T cell response of twins seemed partly convergent and partly personalized.

The chain is built from TRBV20-1 and TRBJ2-7; D gene ambiguous. Sequenced material: CD4+ T cells sorted from blood. The sequence came from a woman in her late teens or twenties in good health. The CDR3 DNA is TGCAGTGCTCGTCGGAACTCCTACGAGCAGTACTTC. It yields the protein CSARRNSYEQYF.